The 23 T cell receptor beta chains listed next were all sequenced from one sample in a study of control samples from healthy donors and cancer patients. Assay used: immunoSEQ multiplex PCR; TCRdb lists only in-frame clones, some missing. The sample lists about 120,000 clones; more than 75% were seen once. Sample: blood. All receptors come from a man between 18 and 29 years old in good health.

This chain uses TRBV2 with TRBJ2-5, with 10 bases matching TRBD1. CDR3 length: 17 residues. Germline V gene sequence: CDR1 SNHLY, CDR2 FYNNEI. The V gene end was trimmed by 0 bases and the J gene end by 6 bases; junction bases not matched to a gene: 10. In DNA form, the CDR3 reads TGTGCCAGCAGTGAAGCGCTTCGAAGGGACAGGGGACAGACCCAGTACTTC. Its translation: CASSEALRRDRGQTQYF.

In nucleotides, the CDR3 is TGTGCCAGCACCCTTCTGGCAGGGCGGAACACTGAAGCTTTCTTT. Translating it yields CASTLLAGRNTEAFF. V is TRBV2 and J is TRBJ1-1, with D possibly TRBD1 on 5 matching bases. Trimming removed 7 bases from V and 1 base from J, with 16 bases in between. Germline CDR1 is SNHLY and CDR2 is FYNNEI. The CDR3 loop spans 15 amino acids.

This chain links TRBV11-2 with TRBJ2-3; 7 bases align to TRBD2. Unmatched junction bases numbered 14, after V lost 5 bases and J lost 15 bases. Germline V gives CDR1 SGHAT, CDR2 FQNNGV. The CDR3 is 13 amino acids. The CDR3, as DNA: TGTGCCAGCAGCCTGCGGGGCGGGGGTGAAGATTATTTT. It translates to CASSLRGGGEDYF.

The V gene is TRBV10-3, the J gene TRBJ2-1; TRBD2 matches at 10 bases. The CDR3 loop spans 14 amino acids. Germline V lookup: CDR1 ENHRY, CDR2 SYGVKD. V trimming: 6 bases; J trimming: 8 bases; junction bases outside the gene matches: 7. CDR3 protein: CAIRAASGRDEQFF. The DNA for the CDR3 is TGTGCCATCAGGGCGGCTAGCGGGAGAGATGAGCAGTTCTTC.

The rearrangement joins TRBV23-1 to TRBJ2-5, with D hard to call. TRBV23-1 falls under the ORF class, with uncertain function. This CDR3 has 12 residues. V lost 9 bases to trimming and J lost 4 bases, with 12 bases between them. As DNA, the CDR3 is TGCGCCAGTGACTGGCTGGGAGAGACCCAGTACTTC. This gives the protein CASDWLGETQYF.

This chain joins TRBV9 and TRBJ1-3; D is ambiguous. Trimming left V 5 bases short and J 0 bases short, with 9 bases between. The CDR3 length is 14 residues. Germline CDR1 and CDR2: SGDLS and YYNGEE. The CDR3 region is CASSLESSGNTIYF. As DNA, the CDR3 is TGTGCCAGCAGTCTGGAGAGCTCTGGAAACACCATATATTTT.

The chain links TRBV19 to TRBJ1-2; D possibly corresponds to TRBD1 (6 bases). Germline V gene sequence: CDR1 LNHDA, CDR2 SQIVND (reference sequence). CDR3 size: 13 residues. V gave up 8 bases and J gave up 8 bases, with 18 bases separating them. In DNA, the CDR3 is TGTGCCAGTGCCCCGGGGGGGGCGAACGGCTACACCTTC. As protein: CASAPGGANGYTF.

DNA for the CDR3: TGTGCCAGCAGTGAAGATCAGGTGGGACGGCGGGGCTACACCTTC. It codes for CASSEDQVGRRGYTF. The rearrangement uses TRBV6-1 and TRBJ1-2; the D gene is possibly TRBD1 (5 bases). V was clipped by 1 base and J by 8 bases, with 17 bases between them. CDR1 is MNHNS and CDR2 is SASEGT in the germline V gene. The CDR3 has 15 amino acids.

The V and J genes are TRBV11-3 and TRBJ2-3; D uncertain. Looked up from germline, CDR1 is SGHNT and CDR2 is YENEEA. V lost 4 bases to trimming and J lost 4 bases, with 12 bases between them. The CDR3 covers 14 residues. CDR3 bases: TGTGCCAGCAGCTATCGGTATGAGGCAGATACGCAGTATTTT. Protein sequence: CASSYRYEADTQYF.

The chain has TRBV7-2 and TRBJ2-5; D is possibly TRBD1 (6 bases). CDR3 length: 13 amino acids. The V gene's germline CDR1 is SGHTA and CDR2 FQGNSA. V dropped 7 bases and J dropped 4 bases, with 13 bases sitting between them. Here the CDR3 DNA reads TGTGCCAGCAACAACAGGGTCTCAGAGACCCAGTACTTC. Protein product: CASNNRVSETQYF.

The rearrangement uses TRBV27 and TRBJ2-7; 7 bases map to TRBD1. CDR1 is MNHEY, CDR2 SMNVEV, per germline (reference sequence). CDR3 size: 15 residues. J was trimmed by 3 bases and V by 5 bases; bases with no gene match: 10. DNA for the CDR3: TGTGCCAGCAGTCTTGTAGTAGGGGGCAACTACGAGCAGTACTTC. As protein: CASSLVVGGNYEQYF.

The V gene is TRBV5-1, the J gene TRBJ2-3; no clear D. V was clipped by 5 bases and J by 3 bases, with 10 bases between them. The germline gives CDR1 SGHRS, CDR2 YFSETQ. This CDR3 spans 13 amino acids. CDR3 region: CASRYDGTDTQYF. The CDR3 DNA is TGCGCCAGCAGATATGACGGGACAGATACGCAGTATTTT. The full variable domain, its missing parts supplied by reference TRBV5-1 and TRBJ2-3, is KAGVTQTPRYLIKTRGQQVTLSCSPISGHRSVSWYQQTPGQGLQFLFEYFSETQRNKGNFPGRFSGRQFSNSRSEMNVSTLELGDSALYLCASRYDGTDTQYFGPGTRLTVL.

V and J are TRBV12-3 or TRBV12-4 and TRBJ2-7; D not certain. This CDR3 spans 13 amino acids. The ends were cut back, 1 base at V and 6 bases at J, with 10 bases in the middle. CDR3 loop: CASSLVSLSEQYF. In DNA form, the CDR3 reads TGTGCCAGCAGTTTAGTAAGCCTCTCCGAGCAGTACTTC.

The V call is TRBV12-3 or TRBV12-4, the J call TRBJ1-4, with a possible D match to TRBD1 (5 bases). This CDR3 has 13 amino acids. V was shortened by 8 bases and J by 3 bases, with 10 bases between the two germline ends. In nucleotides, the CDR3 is TGTGCCAGCCTTGGGACCTCTAATGAAAAACTGTTTTTT. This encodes CASLGTSNEKLFF.

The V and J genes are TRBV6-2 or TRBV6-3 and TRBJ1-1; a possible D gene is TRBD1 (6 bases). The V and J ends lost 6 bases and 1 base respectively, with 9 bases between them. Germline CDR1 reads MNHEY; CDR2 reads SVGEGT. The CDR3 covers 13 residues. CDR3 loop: CASSPRGNTEAFF. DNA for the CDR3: TGTGCCAGCAGCCCCAGGGGGAACACTGAAGCTTTCTTT.

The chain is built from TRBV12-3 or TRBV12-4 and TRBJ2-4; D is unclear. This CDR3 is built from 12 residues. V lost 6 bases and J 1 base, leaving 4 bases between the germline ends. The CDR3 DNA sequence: TGTGCCAGCAGGGGGGCCAAAAACATTCAGTACTTC. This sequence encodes CASRGAKNIQYF.

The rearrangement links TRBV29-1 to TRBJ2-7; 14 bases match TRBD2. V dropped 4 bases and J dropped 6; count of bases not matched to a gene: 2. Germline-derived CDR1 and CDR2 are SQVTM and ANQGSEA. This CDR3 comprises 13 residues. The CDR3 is CSVGLAGGGEQYF. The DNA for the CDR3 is TGCAGCGTTGGACTAGCGGGAGGGGGCGAGCAGTACTTC.

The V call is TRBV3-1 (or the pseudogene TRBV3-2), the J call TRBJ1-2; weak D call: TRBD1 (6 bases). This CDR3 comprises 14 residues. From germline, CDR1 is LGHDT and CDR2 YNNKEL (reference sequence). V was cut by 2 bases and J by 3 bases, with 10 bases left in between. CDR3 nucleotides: TGTGCCAGCAGCCAACGAGACAGGTACTATGGCTACACCTTC. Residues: CASSQRDRYYGYTF.

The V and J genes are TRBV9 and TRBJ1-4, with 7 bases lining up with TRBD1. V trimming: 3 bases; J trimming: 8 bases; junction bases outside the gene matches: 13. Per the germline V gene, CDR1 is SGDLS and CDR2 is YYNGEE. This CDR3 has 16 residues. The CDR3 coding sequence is TGTGCCAGCAGCGAGAGTAACAGGGGAGTAAGGGAAAAACTGTTTTTT. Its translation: CASSESNRGVREKLFF.

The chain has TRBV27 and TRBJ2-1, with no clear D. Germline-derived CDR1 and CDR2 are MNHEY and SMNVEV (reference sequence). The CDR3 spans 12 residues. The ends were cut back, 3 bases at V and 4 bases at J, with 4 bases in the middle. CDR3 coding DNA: TGTGCCAGCAGTTTTTCATACAATGAGCAGTTCTTC. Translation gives CASSFSYNEQFF.

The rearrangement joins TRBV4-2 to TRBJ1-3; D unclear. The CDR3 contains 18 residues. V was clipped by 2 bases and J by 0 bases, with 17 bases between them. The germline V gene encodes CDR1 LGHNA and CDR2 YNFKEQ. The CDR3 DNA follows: TGTGCCAGCAGCCAACTCCGGAGACTGGACCTCTCTGGAAACACCATATATTTT. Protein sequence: CASSQLRRLDLSGNTIYF.

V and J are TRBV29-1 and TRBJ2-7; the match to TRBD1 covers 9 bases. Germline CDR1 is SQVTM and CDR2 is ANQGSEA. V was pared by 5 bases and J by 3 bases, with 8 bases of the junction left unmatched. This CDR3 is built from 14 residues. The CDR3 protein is CSVRDREISYEQYF. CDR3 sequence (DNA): TGCAGCGTTAGGGACAGGGAGATTAGCTACGAGCAGTACTTC.

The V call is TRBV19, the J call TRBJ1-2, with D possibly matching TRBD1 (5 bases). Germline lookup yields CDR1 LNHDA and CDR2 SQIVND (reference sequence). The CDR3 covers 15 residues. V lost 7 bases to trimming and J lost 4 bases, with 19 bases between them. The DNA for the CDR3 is TGTGCCAGTACCCCTTGGGGGGAAGTGGGCTATGGCTACACCTTC. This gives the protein CASTPWGEVGYGYTF.